This T cell receptor beta chain is from a study of breast tumors, draining lymph nodes, adjacent tissues. Overall study results and limits: Tumor TCR diversity was below lymph nodes but above nontumor tissue.

This clonotype was observed at least ten times. The target antigen is unknown. The lymph nodes were axillary draining lymph nodes from breast cancer patients. The J segment lost 5 bases and the V segment lost 2 bases, leaving 5 bases of the junction unmatched. The CDR3 contains 15 residues. CDR1 is GTSNPN, CDR2 SVGIG, per germline (reference sequence). TCRdb called the multiplex PCR reads again in MiXCR, with one record for every CDR3 protein. The data show about 230,000 distinct CDR3 sequences, about 30% seen once. The sequenced material came from axillary lymph node tissue. V usage is TRBV30 and J usage is TRBJ2-5, with TRBD2 identical over 13 bases. The sequence was obtained from a female donor with breast cancer. Some clones in this sample may be carry-over from other donors' samples. This chain's CDR3 is CAWSWGLAGMETQYF. The DNA of the CDR3 is TGTGCCTGGAGTTGGGGACTAGCGGGAATGGAGACCCAGTACTTC.